What follows are 3 T cell receptor beta chains derived from one specimen sequenced in a study of cytomegalovirus exposure and HLA in healthy donors (dated by TCRdb to the late 2010s). Library construction relied on the immunoSEQ multiplex PCR assay. A mixture of 60 forward primers for TCR Vbeta segments and 13 reverse primers for TCR Jbeta segments was used in the multiplex PCR. TCRdb carries this immuneACCESS record with in-frame sequences only. Its versions omit some clonotypes, under half of them owing to an unresolved V gene in the studies checked, with the rest unexplained. The sample contains around 67,000 clones, approximately 74% of them found a single time. The ten largest clones add up to over 20% of the sample. Sequenced input: PBMCs. These receptors were obtained from a woman in her thirties in good health and CMV-seropositive.

V is TRBV4-1 and J is TRBJ2-7; 14 bases are shared with TRBD2. Germline values: CDR1 MGHRA, CDR2 YSYEKL. V shed 5 bases, J shed 4 bases, and the junction held 7 bases outside the gene matches. The CDR3 has 16 amino acids. CDR3 amino acids: CASSEGTSGGLYEQYF. CDR3 nucleotides: TGCGCCAGCAGCGAAGGGACTAGCGGGGGATTATACGAGCAGTACTTC.

The rearrangement links TRBV7-2 to TRBJ1-2, with unresolved D. Germline V gene data show CDR1 as SGHTA and CDR2 as FQGNSA. The germline V and J ends were trimmed by 1 base and 4 bases, with 16 bases remaining between them. CDR3 length equals 16 residues. The CDR3 reads CASSLVGLPGGYGYTF. The CDR3 DNA reads TGTGCCAGCAGCTTAGTTGGTCTACCTGGAGGCTATGGCTACACCTTC.

The chain has TRBV29-1 and TRBJ1-2; D might be TRBD1 (6 bases). CDR1 is SQVTM and CDR2 is ANQGSEA in the germline V gene. V lost 5 bases, J lost 7 bases, and 8 bases lay in between. The CDR3 sequence is 10 residues long. CDR3 sequence: CSVTGTGYTF. The CDR3 nucleotides are TGCAGCGTTACAGGGACTGGCTACACCTTC. Full variable domain (outside the CDR3, taken from reference TRBV29-1 and TRBJ1-2): SAVISQKPSRDICQRGTSLTIQCQVDSQVTMMFWYRQQPGQSLTLIATANQGSEATYESGFVIDKFPISRPNLTFSTLTVSNMSPEDSSIYLCSVTGTGYTFGSGTRLTVV.